The text below deals with one T cell receptor beta chain. Per germline, CDR1 SGDLS and CDR2 YYNGEE. The J segment lost 3 bases and the V segment lost 4 bases, leaving 3 bases of the junction unmatched. This CDR3 has 14 residues. These data originate in a study of control samples from healthy donors and cancer patients. Data came from immunoSEQ multiplex PCR; TCRdb stores just in-frame clones and leaves some out. Altogether 110,000 to 150,000 clones are present, 89% being singletons, with the ten largest covering less than 5%. This receptor was identified in a man aged 30 to 45 in good health. The chain employs TRBV9 and TRBJ2-2; 7 bases agree with TRBD1. The specimen sequenced was blood. The CDR3 region has the DNA TGTGCCAGCAGCCGACAGGGACACACCGGGGAGCTGTTTTTT. It specifies CASSRQGHTGELFF.